The rows below give T cell receptor beta chains drawn from one sample of a study of T cell repertoires in cytomegalovirus infection. Antigens of these TCRs are unknown. TCRdb processed the reads anew with MiXCR; each CDR3 protein has one entry. The sample gives roughly 500,000 distinct CDR3 sequences, around a third of which show up once; around a sixth is in the top ten. Sequences were derived from cultured PBMCs, sampled from culture after CMV antigen stimulation. The receptors come from a human donor in good health (CMV status not recorded). Some clones in this sample may be carry-over from other donors' samples. The CDR3 runs from the conserved cysteine through the conserved F or W. The order of the fields is J gene, V gene, CDR3 length, D gene, clone size, CDR3 protein, CDR3 DNA. D genes are given only for firm matches. Expanded clones get a size class; other rows say once, few or many, or leave the size out.

j_call: TRBJ2-1; v_call: TRBV12-3/TRBV12-4; cdr3_length: 14; d_call: TRBD2; clone_size: -; cdr3_aa: CASTPRVAGAEQFF; cdr3_nt: TGTGCCAGCACCCCAAGGGTAGCGGGAGCTGAGCAGTTCTTC
j_call: TRBJ1-4; v_call: TRBV9; cdr3_length: 17; d_call: -; clone_size: -; cdr3_aa: CASSVRGTRATNEKLFF; cdr3_nt: TGTGCCAGCAGCGTAAGAGGGACACGTGCAACTAATGAAAAACTGTTTTTT
j_call: TRBJ1-4; v_call: TRBV5-1; cdr3_length: 13; d_call: -; clone_size: few; cdr3_aa: CASSPTNDEKLFF; cdr3_nt: TGCGCCAGCAGCCCCACTAATGATGAAAAACTGTTTTTT
j_call: TRBJ2-1; v_call: TRBV6-2/TRBV6-3; cdr3_length: 14; d_call: -; clone_size: -; cdr3_aa: CAGPLPGRYNEQFF; cdr3_nt: TGTGCCGGACCACTTCCGGGACGGTACAATGAGCAGTTCTTC
j_call: TRBJ2-1; v_call: TRBV7-3; cdr3_length: 16; d_call: -; clone_size: few; cdr3_aa: CASSLYTGASYNEQFF; cdr3_nt: TGTGCCAGCAGCTTGTACACCGGGGCGTCCTACAATGAGCAGTTCTTC
j_call: TRBJ2-5; v_call: TRBV14; cdr3_length: 16; d_call: TRBD2; clone_size: -; cdr3_aa: CASSLGLAGGIGTQYF; cdr3_nt: TGTGCCAGCAGCCTCGGACTAGCGGGAGGAATAGGGACCCAGTACTTC
j_call: TRBJ2-2; v_call: TRBV10-3; cdr3_length: 15; d_call: TRBD2; clone_size: -; cdr3_aa: CAISESRESAGELFF; cdr3_nt: TGTGCCATCAGTGAGTCGCGGGAGTCGGCCGGGGAGCTGTTTTTT
j_call: TRBJ2-2; v_call: TRBV25-1; cdr3_length: 16; d_call: TRBD1; clone_size: -; cdr3_aa: CASRNLTGVCTGELFF; cdr3_nt: TGTGCCAGCAGGAACCTGACAGGGGTGTGCACCGGGGAGCTGTTTTTT
j_call: TRBJ2-1; v_call: TRBV6-2/TRBV6-3; cdr3_length: 16; d_call: TRBD2; clone_size: many; cdr3_aa: CASSYSTTSGSSEQFF; cdr3_nt: TGTGCCAGCAGTTACTCGACGACTAGCGGGAGCTCGGAGCAGTTCTTC
j_call: TRBJ2-3; v_call: TRBV7-8; cdr3_length: 17; d_call: -; clone_size: -; cdr3_aa: CAGSLGVALRGADTQYF; cdr3_nt: TGTGCCGGCAGCTTAGGGGTAGCGCTAAGGGGGGCAGATACGCAGTATTTT
j_call: TRBJ1-2; v_call: TRBV7-2; cdr3_length: 13; d_call: -; clone_size: few; cdr3_aa: CASSLAPTKGYTF; cdr3_nt: TGTGCCAGCAGCTTAGCGCCCACGAAGGGCTACACCTTC
j_call: TRBJ2-5; v_call: TRBV6-2/TRBV6-3; cdr3_length: 15; d_call: TRBD2; clone_size: -; cdr3_aa: CASSRDLAGEETQYF; cdr3_nt: TGTGCCAGCAGTCGCGACCTAGCGGGAGAAGAGACCCAGTACTTC
j_call: TRBJ1-5; v_call: TRBV12-3/TRBV12-4; cdr3_length: 14; d_call: -; clone_size: few; cdr3_aa: CASRPQVSNQPQHF; cdr3_nt: TGTGCCAGCAGACCGCAGGTTAGCAATCAGCCCCAGCATTTT
j_call: TRBJ2-3; v_call: TRBV7-2; cdr3_length: 17; d_call: -; clone_size: -; cdr3_aa: CASSQGGEGGFSDTQYF; cdr3_nt: TGTGCCAGCAGCCAGGGGGGGGAGGGGGGCTTTTCAGATACGCAGTATTTT
j_call: TRBJ1-2; v_call: TRBV10-3; cdr3_length: 14; d_call: -; clone_size: -; cdr3_aa: CAISVSNSVGGYTF; cdr3_nt: TGTGCCATCAGTGTCAGTAATTCGGTCGGTGGCTACACCTTC
j_call: TRBJ2-1; v_call: TRBV6-6; cdr3_length: 14; d_call: TRBD2; clone_size: -; cdr3_aa: CASEGTRLGNEQFF; cdr3_nt: TGTGCCAGCGAGGGGACTAGATTAGGCAATGAGCAGTTCTTC
j_call: TRBJ1-1; v_call: TRBV7-2; cdr3_length: 14; d_call: TRBD1; clone_size: many; cdr3_aa: CASSLVTGTTEAFF; cdr3_nt: TGTGCCAGCAGCTTAGTGACAGGGACCACTGAAGCTTTCTTT
j_call: TRBJ1-2; v_call: TRBV4-1; cdr3_length: 18; d_call: TRBD1; clone_size: many; cdr3_aa: CASSQVFPGTGENYGYTF; cdr3_nt: TGCGCCAGCAGCCAAGTGTTCCCCGGGACAGGCGAGAACTATGGCTACACCTTC
j_call: TRBJ1-4; v_call: TRBV19; cdr3_length: 16; d_call: TRBD1; clone_size: -; cdr3_aa: CATGWGSGQGREKLFF; cdr3_nt: TGTGCCACCGGATGGGGGTCGGGACAGGGAAGGGAGAAACTGTTTTTT
j_call: TRBJ2-1; v_call: TRBV6-1; cdr3_length: 14; d_call: TRBD2; clone_size: -; cdr3_aa: CASTPYKREGEQFF; cdr3_nt: TGTGCCAGCACCCCGTACAAGCGGGAGGGTGAGCAGTTCTTC
j_call: TRBJ1-3; v_call: TRBV24-1; cdr3_length: 16; d_call: TRBD1; clone_size: few; cdr3_aa: CATSDRRGGEENTIYF; cdr3_nt: TGTGCCACCAGTGACCGCCGAGGGGGCGAAGAAAACACCATATATTTT
j_call: TRBJ2-3; v_call: TRBV27; cdr3_length: 16; d_call: -; clone_size: -; cdr3_aa: CASSLSVAYSTDTQYF; cdr3_nt: TGTGCCAGCAGTTTATCGGTGGCATATAGCACAGATACGCAGTATTTT
j_call: TRBJ1-1; v_call: TRBV7-2; cdr3_length: 15; d_call: -; clone_size: many; cdr3_aa: CASSAQQGMNTEAFF; cdr3_nt: TGTGCCAGCAGCGCCCAACAAGGGATGAACACTGAAGCTTTCTTT
j_call: TRBJ1-3; v_call: TRBV4-3; cdr3_length: 14; d_call: -; clone_size: few; cdr3_aa: CASSQANSGNTIYF; cdr3_nt: TGCGCCAGCAGCCAAGCGAACTCTGGAAACACCATATATTTT
j_call: TRBJ2-5; v_call: TRBV19; cdr3_length: 13; d_call: -; clone_size: few; cdr3_aa: CASRQQDRETQYF; cdr3_nt: TGTGCCAGTAGACAACAGGATCGGGAGACCCAGTACTTC
j_call: TRBJ1-2; v_call: TRBV5-1; cdr3_length: 15; d_call: -; clone_size: few; cdr3_aa: CASAPRGEFNYGYTF; cdr3_nt: TGCGCCAGCGCCCCGCGGGGGGAGTTCAACTATGGCTACACCTTC
j_call: TRBJ2-1; v_call: TRBV7-2; cdr3_length: 15; d_call: TRBD2; clone_size: -; cdr3_aa: CASSQRLADDNEQFF; cdr3_nt: TGTGCCAGCAGCCAAAGACTAGCGGACGACAATGAGCAGTTCTTC
j_call: TRBJ2-1; v_call: TRBV6-5; cdr3_length: 15; d_call: -; clone_size: few; cdr3_aa: CASSSGSASGYEQFF; cdr3_nt: TGTGCCAGCAGTTCGGGTAGCGCGAGTGGGTATGAGCAGTTCTTC
j_call: TRBJ1-1; v_call: TRBV14; cdr3_length: 15; d_call: -; clone_size: -; cdr3_aa: CASSQGASGHTEAFF; cdr3_nt: TGTGCCAGCAGCCAAGGGGCTTCAGGTCACACTGAAGCTTTCTTT
j_call: TRBJ1-2; v_call: TRBV12-3/TRBV12-4; cdr3_length: 13; d_call: -; clone_size: -; cdr3_aa: CASSSPSNYGYTF; cdr3_nt: TGTGCCAGCAGTTCTCCCTCTAACTATGGCTACACCTTC
j_call: TRBJ1-2; v_call: TRBV7-8; cdr3_length: 12; d_call: -; clone_size: once; cdr3_aa: CASSLLQYGYTF; cdr3_nt: TGTGCCAGCAGCTTATTGCAATATGGCTACACCTTC
j_call: TRBJ2-3; v_call: TRBV7-9; cdr3_length: 15; d_call: TRBD2; clone_size: few; cdr3_aa: CASSTGTSYSDTQYF; cdr3_nt: TGTGCCAGCAGTACCGGGACTAGCTACTCAGATACGCAGTATTTT
j_call: TRBJ1-6; v_call: TRBV12-3/TRBV12-4; cdr3_length: 12; d_call: -; clone_size: -; cdr3_aa: CASQAGHSPLRF; cdr3_nt: TGTGCCAGCCAAGCCGGGCATTCACCCCTCCGCTTT
j_call: TRBJ1-4; v_call: TRBV2; cdr3_length: 13; d_call: -; clone_size: -; cdr3_aa: CASSREGNEKLFF; cdr3_nt: TGTGCCAGCAGCCGTGAAGGGAATGAAAAACTGTTTTTT
j_call: TRBJ2-5; v_call: TRBV19; cdr3_length: 14; d_call: TRBD1; clone_size: few; cdr3_aa: CASKDRVVEETQYF; cdr3_nt: TGTGCCAGTAAGGACAGGGTGGTAGAAGAGACCCAGTACTTC
j_call: TRBJ1-2; v_call: TRBV11-3; cdr3_length: 15; d_call: -; clone_size: few; cdr3_aa: CASSLGGAGKGGYTF; cdr3_nt: TGTGCCAGCAGCTTAGGAGGGGCAGGGAAGGGTGGCTACACCTTC
j_call: TRBJ2-2; v_call: TRBV12-5; cdr3_length: 18; d_call: TRBD1; clone_size: -; cdr3_aa: CASGLVLGTDHNTGELFF; cdr3_nt: TGTGCTAGTGGTTTGGTCCTCGGGACAGACCATAACACCGGGGAGCTGTTTTTT